Here is one T cell receptor beta chain with its context. The target antigen is unknown. The sample is drawn from a study of PD-L1 blockade in urothelial cancer. Study results and limitations: It was durable-benefit patients whose tumor-associated blood clones expanded more at 3 weeks.

CDR1 is MGHRA, CDR2 YSYEKL, per germline. J was trimmed by 2 bases and V by 2 bases; bases with no gene match: 13. CDR3 length: 19 amino acids. Data came from immunoSEQ multiplex PCR; TCRdb stores just in-frame clones and leaves some out. The table has 130,000 or so clones, 65% to 85% seen once. Time point defined: pretreatment peripheral blood. Between 1 and 8 samples, pretreatment and on-treatment, were given by each patient. The chain joins TRBV4-1 to TRBJ2-3, with 10 nucleotides matching TRBD2. The source was PBMCs, collected around atezolizumab (anti-PD-L1) treatment. The source of this sequence is a man between 45 and 60 years old with urothelial cancer. CDR3 residues: CASSQWTSGIFPPTDTQYF. CDR3 coding DNA: TGCGCCAGCAGCCAATGGACTAGCGGCATATTTCCCCCCACAGATACGCAGTATTTT.